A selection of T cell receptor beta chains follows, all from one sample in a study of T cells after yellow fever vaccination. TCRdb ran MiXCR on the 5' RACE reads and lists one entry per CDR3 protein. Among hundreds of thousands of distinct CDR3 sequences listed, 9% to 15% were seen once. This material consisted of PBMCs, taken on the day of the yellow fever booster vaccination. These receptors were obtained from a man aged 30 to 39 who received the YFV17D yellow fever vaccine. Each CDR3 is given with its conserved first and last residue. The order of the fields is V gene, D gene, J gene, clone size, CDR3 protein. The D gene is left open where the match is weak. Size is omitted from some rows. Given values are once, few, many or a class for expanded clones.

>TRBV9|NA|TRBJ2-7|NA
CASSVEYEQYF
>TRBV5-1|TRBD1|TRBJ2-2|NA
CASSRDRSTAGELFF
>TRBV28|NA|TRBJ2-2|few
CASSRTTYTGELFF
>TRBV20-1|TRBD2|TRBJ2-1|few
CSARAQLAGGPRDEQFF
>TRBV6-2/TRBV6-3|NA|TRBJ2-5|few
CASGPPRGLRETQYF
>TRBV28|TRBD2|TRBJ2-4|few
CASSPPHSSGAADIQYF
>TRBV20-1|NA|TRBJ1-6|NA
CSAKIGGDSPLHF
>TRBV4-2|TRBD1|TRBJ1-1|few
CASSQSRDRVAEAFF
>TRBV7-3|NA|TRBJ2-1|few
CASSPSLLRSSYNEQFF
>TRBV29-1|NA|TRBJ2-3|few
CSLYTDTQYF
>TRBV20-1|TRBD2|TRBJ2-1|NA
CCARGGTSGRARYEQFF
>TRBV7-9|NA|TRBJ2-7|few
CASSEFNEQYF
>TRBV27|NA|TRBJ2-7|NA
CASSSQGPPYEQYF
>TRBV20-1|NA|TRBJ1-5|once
CSARPRVGQPQHF
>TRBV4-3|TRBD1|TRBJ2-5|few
CASSLSSAGTGGQETQYF
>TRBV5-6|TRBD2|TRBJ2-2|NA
CASSHRASGRGANTGELFF
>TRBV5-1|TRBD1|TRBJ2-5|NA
CASSIRTGETQYF
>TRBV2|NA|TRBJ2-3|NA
CASSEAGSSTDTQYF